A selection of T cell receptor beta chains follows, all from one sample in a study of OX40 agonist ivuxolimab in advanced cancers. Sequenced by immunoSEQ multiplex PCR; TCRdb stores in-frame clones only, minus some. Among around 62,000 clones, roughly 86% were seen once, and the ten largest hold 0.85% to 1.4%. This specimen consisted of CD4+ or CD8+ T cells sorted from blood, obtained in a trial of the OX40 agonist ivuxolimab. The receptor source for this set is an adult with an advanced solid tumor such as melanoma, head and neck, liver or kidney cancer. CDR3s include the opening cysteine and the closing phenylalanine or tryptophan. D genes are given only for firm matches. Only part of the rows carry a size: once, few, many, or a class if the clone is expanded.

d_call clone_size j_call v_call cdr3_aa cdr3_nt
NA NA TRBJ2-7 TRBV28 CASSLVQDPSSYEQYF TGTGCCAGCAGTTTAGTACAGGACCCGAGCTCCTACGAGCAGTACTTC
NA NA TRBJ1-2 TRBV4-3 CASSHPSRDGYTF TGCGCCAGCAGCCATCCCTCCCGTGATGGCTACACCTTC
NA NA TRBJ1-4 TRBV6-1 CASSEAGPGEKLFF TGTGCCAGCAGTGAAGCGGGGCCCGGCGAAAAACTGTTTTTT
NA once TRBJ1-1 TRBV11-1 CATVGVTEAFF TGTGCCACCGTCGGAGTCACTGAAGCTTTCTTT
TRBD1 NA TRBJ1-3 TRBV29-1 CSVRDRGGNTIYF TGCAGCGTACGCGACAGGGGCGGAAACACCATATATTTT
TRBD2 NA TRBJ2-1 TRBV6-4 CASSDLAGLNNEQFF TGTGCCAGCAGTGATCTAGCGGGACTAAACAATGAGCAGTTCTTC
TRBD1 NA TRBJ1-3 TRBV7-9 CASSLIAGQSSGNTIYF TGTGCCAGCAGCTTGATAGCGGGACAGAGCTCTGGAAACACCATATATTTT
TRBD1 NA TRBJ2-1 TRBV7-3 CASSSPGTGIDEQFF TGTGCCAGCAGCTCTCCCGGGACAGGGATCGATGAGCAGTTCTTC
TRBD2 few TRBJ2-7 TRBV5-1 CASSPLAGGPGGYEQYF TGCGCCAGCAGCCCACTAGCGGGAGGGCCAGGTGGCTACGAGCAGTACTTC
NA NA TRBJ2-7 TRBV28 CASSLWGRNYEQYF TGTGCCAGCAGTTTATGGGGCAGAAACTACGAGCAGTACTTC
TRBD1 NA TRBJ1-1 TRBV6-5 CASIRTGMNTEAFF TGTGCCAGCATTAGGACAGGGATGAACACTGAAGCTTTCTTT
NA NA TRBJ2-3 TRBV4-2 CASSQGRGTDTQYF TGTGCCAGCAGCCAGGGCCGGGGTACAGATACGCAGTATTTT
NA NA TRBJ2-3 TRBV14 CASSQAGWVTDTQYF TGTGCCAGCAGCCAGGCGGGATGGGTCACAGATACGCAGTATTTT
NA NA TRBJ2-3 TRBV27 CASSLFLALSTDTQYF TGTGCCAGCAGTTTATTCCTAGCGCTAAGCACAGATACGCAGTATTTT
NA NA TRBJ1-2 TRBV7-2 CASSARDGNYGYTF TGTGCCAGCAGCGCAAGGGACGGTAACTATGGCTACACCTTC
NA NA TRBJ2-7 TRBV7-9 CASSLGAFHEQYF TGTGCCAGCAGCTTAGGTGCTTTCCACGAGCAGTACTTC
TRBD2 NA TRBJ2-2 TRBV7-2 CASRLAGAGELFF TGTGCCAGCAGGCTAGCGGGAGCCGGGGAGCTGTTTTTT
TRBD1 NA TRBJ2-7 TRBV27 CASSFHQRGTGVHEQYF TGTGCCAGCAGTTTTCACCAACGGGGGACAGGGGTCCACGAGCAGTACTTC
NA NA TRBJ2-5 TRBV25-1 CASSEQETQYF TGTGCCAGCAGTGAACAAGAGACCCAGTACTTC
NA NA TRBJ1-2 TRBV7-9 CASSNRDYGYTF TGTGCCAGCAGCAATAGGGACTATGGCTACACCTTC
TRBD2 NA TRBJ2-3 TRBV10-1 CASSDFRDSGRAQYF TGCGCCAGCAGTGATTTCAGGGATAGCGGGCGAGCGCAGTATTTT
NA NA TRBJ2-2 TRBV19 CASSISHNTGELFF TGTGCCAGTAGTATTAGCCACAACACCGGGGAGCTGTTTTTT
TRBD2 NA TRBJ2-1 TRBV11-3 CASSLGGEGYNEQFF TGTGCCAGCAGCTTAGGAGGGGAGGGGTACAATGAGCAGTTCTTC